The TCR beta chain under discussion was sequenced for a study of blood T cells in healthy people across ages. Sample-barcoded 5' priming and a J-beta primer mix drove a second PCR of 7 to 11 cycles. TCRdb re-called the 5' RACE reads with MiXCR, one entry per CDR3 protein. The sample has some 900,000 distinct CDR3 sequences; 48% are singletons. This clonotype was detected a few times. The CDR3 spans 17 residues. V lost 5 bases to trimming and J lost 2 bases; unmatched junction nucleotides: 13. Germline V lookup: CDR1 MNHEY, CDR2 SMNVEV (reference sequence). The genes are TRBV27 and TRBJ2-3, with TRBD2 matching over 7 bases. The sequence was collected from a man between 25 and 39 years old in good health. The sequencing input was blood. DNA of the CDR3: TGTGCCAGCAGTATGGGAGTGGGCGGGGGACCCACAGATACGCAGTATTTT. Encoded protein: CASSMGVGGGPTDTQYF.